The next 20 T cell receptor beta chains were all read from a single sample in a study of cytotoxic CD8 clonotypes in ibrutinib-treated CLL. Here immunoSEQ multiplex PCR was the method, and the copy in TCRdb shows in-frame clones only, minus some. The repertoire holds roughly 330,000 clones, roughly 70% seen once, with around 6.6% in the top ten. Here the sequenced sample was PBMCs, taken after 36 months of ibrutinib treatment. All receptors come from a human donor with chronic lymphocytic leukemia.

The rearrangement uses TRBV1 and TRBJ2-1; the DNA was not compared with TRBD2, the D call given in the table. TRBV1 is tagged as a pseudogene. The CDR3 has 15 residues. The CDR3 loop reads CTSSPGLAGGLEQFF. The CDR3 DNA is TGCACCAGCAGCCCCGGACTAGCGGGAGGGCTTGAGCAGTTCTTC.

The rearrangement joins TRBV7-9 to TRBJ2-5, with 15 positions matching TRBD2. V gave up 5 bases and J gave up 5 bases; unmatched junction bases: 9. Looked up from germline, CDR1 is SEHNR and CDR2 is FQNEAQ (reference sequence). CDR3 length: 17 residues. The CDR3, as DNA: TGTGCCAGCAGCCTCTGGACTAGCGGGAGGGCCTGGGAGACCCAGTACTTC. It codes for CASSLWTSGRAWETQYF.

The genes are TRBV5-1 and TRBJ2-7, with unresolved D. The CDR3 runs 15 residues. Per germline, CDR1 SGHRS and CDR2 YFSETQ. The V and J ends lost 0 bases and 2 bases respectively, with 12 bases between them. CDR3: CASSLGLWATYEQYF. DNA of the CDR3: TGCGCCAGCAGCTTGGGTCTATGGGCTACCTACGAGCAGTACTTC.

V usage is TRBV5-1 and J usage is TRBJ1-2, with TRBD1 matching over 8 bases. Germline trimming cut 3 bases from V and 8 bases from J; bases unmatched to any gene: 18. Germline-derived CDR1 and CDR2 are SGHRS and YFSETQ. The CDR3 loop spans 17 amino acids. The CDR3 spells CASSSHVAGGSSEGYTF. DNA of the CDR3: TGCGCCAGCAGCTCCCATGTGGCAGGGGGCTCTTCGGAAGGCTACACCTTC.

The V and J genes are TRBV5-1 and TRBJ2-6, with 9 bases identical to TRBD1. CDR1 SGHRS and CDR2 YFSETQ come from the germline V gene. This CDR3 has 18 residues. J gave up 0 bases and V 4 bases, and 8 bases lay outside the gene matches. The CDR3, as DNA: TGCGCCAGCAGCAGGTCGGGACAGGGTTTCTCTGGGGCCAACGTCCTGACTTTC. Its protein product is CASSRSGQGFSGANVLTF.

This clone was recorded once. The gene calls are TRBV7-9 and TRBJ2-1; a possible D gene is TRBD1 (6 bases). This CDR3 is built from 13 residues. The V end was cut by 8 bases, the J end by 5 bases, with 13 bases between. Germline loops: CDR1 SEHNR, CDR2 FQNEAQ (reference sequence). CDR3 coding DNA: TGTGCCAGCTGGCCTGGGGGCCACAATGAGCAGTTCTTC. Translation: CASWPGGHNEQFF.

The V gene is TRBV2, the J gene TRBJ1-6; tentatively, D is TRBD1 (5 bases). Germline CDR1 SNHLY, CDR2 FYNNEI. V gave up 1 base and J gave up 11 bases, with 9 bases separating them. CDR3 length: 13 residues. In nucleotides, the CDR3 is TGTGCCAGCAGTGAAGACAGGAGTCCACCCCTCCACTTT. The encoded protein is CASSEDRSPPLHF.

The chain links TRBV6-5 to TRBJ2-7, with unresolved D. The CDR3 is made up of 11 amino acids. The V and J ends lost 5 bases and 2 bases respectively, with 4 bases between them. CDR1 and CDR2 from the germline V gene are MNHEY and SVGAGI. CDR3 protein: CASSTPYEQYF. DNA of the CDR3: TGTGCCAGCAGTACCCCCTACGAGCAGTACTTC.

In DNA, the CDR3 is TGTGCCAGCAGCACCCTAACAGAGAGGAATTCACCCCTCCACTTT. It specifies CASSTLTERNSPLHF. The chain joins TRBV6-1 to TRBJ1-6; D gene ambiguous. Germline CDR1 MNHNS, CDR2 SASEGT. The germline V and J ends were trimmed by 6 bases and 7 bases, with 16 bases remaining between them. This CDR3 spans 15 amino acids.

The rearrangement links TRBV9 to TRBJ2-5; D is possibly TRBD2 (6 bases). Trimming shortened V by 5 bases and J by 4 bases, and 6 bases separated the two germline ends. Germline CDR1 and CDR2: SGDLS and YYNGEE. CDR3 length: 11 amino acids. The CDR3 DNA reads TGTGCCAGCAGTAGCGGAGAGACCCAGTACTTC. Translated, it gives CASSSGETQYF.

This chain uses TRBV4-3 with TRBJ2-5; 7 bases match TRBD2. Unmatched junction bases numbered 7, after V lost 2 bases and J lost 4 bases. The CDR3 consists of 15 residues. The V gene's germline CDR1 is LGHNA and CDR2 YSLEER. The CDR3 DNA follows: TGCGCCAGCAGCCAATCCGGGGGGATGAGAGAGACCCAGTACTTC. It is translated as CASSQSGGMRETQYF.

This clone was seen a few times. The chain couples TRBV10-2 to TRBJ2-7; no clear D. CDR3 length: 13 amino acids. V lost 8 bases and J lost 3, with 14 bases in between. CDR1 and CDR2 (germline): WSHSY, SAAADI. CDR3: CASSGGRDYEQYF. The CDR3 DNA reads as TGCGCCAGCTCGGGTGGGCGCGACTACGAGCAGTACTTC.

CDR3 region: CASSVDPGTAYEQYF. In nucleotides, the CDR3 is TGCGCCAGCAGCGTGGATCCCGGGACAGCCTACGAGCAGTACTTC. The chain joins TRBV5-1 to TRBJ2-7; 7 bases fit TRBD1. The CDR3 length is 15 residues. V was pared by 4 bases and J by 2 bases, with 9 bases of the junction left unmatched. The germline V gene encodes CDR1 SGHRS and CDR2 YFSETQ.

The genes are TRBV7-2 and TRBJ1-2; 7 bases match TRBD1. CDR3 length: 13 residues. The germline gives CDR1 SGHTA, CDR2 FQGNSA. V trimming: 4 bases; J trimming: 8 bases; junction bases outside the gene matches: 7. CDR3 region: CASSSTGSWGYTF. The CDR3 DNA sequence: TGTGCCAGCAGCTCGACAGGGTCGTGGGGCTACACCTTC.

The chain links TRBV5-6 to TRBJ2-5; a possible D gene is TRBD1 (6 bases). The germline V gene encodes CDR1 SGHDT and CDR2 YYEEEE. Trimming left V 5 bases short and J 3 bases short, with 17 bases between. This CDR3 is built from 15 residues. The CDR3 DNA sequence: TGTGCCAGCAGTCCCAGGGGACCCCTAAAAGAGACCCAGTACTTC. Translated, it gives CASSPRGPLKETQYF.

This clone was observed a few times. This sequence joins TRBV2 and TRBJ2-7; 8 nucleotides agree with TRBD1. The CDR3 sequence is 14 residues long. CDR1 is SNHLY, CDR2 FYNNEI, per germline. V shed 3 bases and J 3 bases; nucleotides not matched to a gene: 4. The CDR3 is CASSDGQGFYEQYF. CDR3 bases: TGTGCCAGCAGTGATGGACAGGGTTTCTACGAGCAGTACTTC.

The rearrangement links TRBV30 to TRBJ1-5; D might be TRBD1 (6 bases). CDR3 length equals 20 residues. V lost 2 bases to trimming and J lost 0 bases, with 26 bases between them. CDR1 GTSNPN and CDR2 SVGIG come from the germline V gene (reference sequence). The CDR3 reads CAWSWTVGFGRGGSNQPQHF. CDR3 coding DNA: TGTGCCTGGAGTTGGACAGTGGGCTTTGGAAGAGGGGGTAGCAATCAGCCCCAGCATTTT.

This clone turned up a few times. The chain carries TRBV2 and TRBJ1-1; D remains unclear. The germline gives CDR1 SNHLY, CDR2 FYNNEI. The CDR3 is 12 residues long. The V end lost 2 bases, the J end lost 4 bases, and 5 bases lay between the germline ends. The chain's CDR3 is CASSESGTEAFF. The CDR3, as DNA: TGTGCCAGCAGTGAAAGCGGCACTGAAGCTTTCTTT. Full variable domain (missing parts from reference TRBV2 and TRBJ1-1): EPEVTQTPSHQVTQMGQEVILRCVPISNHLYFYWYRQILGQKVEFLVSFYNNEISEKSEIFDDQFSVERPDGSNFTLKIRSTKLEDSAMYFCASSESGTEAFFGQGTRLTVV.

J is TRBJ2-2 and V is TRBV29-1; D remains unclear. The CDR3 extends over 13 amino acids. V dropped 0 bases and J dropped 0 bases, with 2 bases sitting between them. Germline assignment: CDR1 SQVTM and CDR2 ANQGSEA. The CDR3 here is CSVEDPNTGELFF. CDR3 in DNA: TGCAGCGTTGAAGACCCGAACACCGGGGAGCTGTTTTTT.

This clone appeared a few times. The DNA of the CDR3 is TGTGCCAGCAGTGAAGCGTCCGCTAACTATGGCTACACCTTC. This translates into CASSEASANYGYTF. The V gene is TRBV6-1, the J gene TRBJ1-2; D gene uncertain. V lost 0 bases to trimming and J lost 0 bases, with 5 bases between them. Germline loops: CDR1 MNHNS, CDR2 SASEGT. CDR3 size: 14 residues.